The text below deals with one T cell receptor (beta chain). There is no known antigen for this receptor. Base qualities are not provided; no much larger clone lies one nucleotide away. This sample was included in a study of blood T cell repertoires in COVID-19 (dated by TCRdb to the early 2020s). Turning to the overall study: The collaborator samples originated in the United States, Italy and Spain and spanned the acute and convalescent phases of COVID-19. The prospective study material was composed of cDNA or gDNA derived from T cells, B-cell-depleted T cells, or PBMCs. Where available, HLA class I and class II types were taken from metadata supplied by the sample provider and were not determined by assay-based typing. Deeply sampled blood TCRbeta repertoires from subjects exposed to, actively infected with, or recovered from COVID-19 were included in the dataset. A de-identified subject ID, COVID-19 status, age in years and sex were almost always included in the sample metadata. The repertoires were released in a freely available public database meant as a resource for research on the immune response to SARS-CoV-2. The samples were drawn from the first 160 participants of the ongoing ImmuneRACE study and from 1,200 or so subjects provided by 6 global collaborators. Here is what the overall study found, with its caveats: The amount of clinical and demographic metadata varied by source and participant and was provided uncurated.

Participants in the prospective study were aged 18 to 89 years, lived in 24 United States geographic areas, and enrolled through a virtual design. In the prospective study, cohorts were assigned on the basis of participant-reported clinical history obtained from a screening survey and a study questionnaire. Exposed participants had been in contact with someone with a PCR-confirmed or clinician-diagnosed COVID-19 case within 2 weeks of study entry. In the prospective study, mobile phlebotomists collected whole blood, serum and a nasopharyngeal or oropharyngeal swab from each participant. Over an approximately 2-month period, participants in the prospective study had the option of providing additional blood draws and questionnaires. Prospective study blood samples were shipped either frozen or at room temperature before DNA extraction. V is pruned by 1 base and J by 7 bases, leaving 12 bases of the junction without a gene match. CDR1 LGHDT and CDR2 YNNKEL are derived from the germline V gene (reference sequence). Spanning cysteine to phenylalanine, the CDR3 consists of 16 amino acids. Left in the record is the CDR3 DNA by itself, 48 bases read in frame from the first base.

TCRbeta CDR3 regions were amplified from genomic DNA using the immunoSEQ Assay, a bias-controlled multiplex PCR. The paper's processing steps were these. The number of nucleated cells in each sample was estimated from the amplification of reference gene primers within the assay. To quantify the absolute abundance of each unique TCRbeta CDR3 rearrangement, sequence reads were collapsed and filtered. For each sample, productive Simpson clonality was calculated as the square root of Simpson's diversity index across productive rearrangements. TCRdb obtained this table from immuneACCESS and retained in-frame rearrangements with V and J assigned. These tables miss some clones; where compared with another copy, unresolved V genes account for less than half of the shortfall, and the remainder is unexplained. The V and J calls and clone size come from that table; D and trimming were worked out from the DNA. Across this sample there are some 300,000 clones, with nearly 90% seen only once. Of the sample, less than 3.5% falls within the top ten clones.

This clonotype was obtained from a woman aged 50 to 60 who had been exposed to COVID-19. Sequenced sample: PBMCs or T cells enriched from blood (not recorded which). The chain is assembled from TRBV3-1 (or the pseudogene TRBV3-2) and TRBJ1-2, and 7 junction bases match TRBD1. The DNA is as follows: TGTGCCAGCAGCCAAGGGATAGGGGGCGGAATACGTGGCTACACCTTC. The encoded protein is CASSQGIGGGIRGYTF.